This T cell receptor beta chain was recorded in a study of CD8 T cells in ankylosing spondylitis (dated by TCRdb to 2017 to 2019). Describing the broader study: The study profiled T cell receptor beta repertoires in healthy donors and ankylosing spondylitis patients to find disease-linked TCR variants. Peripheral blood samples were taken, and synovial fluid was additionally collected from ankylosing spondylitis patients. In total, the full study cohort was made up of 100 to 140 healthy donors and approximately 27 ankylosing spondylitis patients.

Instrument on record: Illumina HiSeq 2500. Quantitative 5'-RACE with molecular barcodes was the method used to prepare the TCR beta libraries. In the original analysis: A new computational method, built on a probabilistic model of VDJ rearrangement, was used to identify disease-linked TCR variants. TCRdb ran its own pipeline on the public reads, namely fastp trimming at Q25 and MiXCR clone calling, and kept in-frame beta chains. Each CDR3 protein gets just one entry, which takes the most common genes and DNA from the rows behind it. The authors' filters were not applied to this entry. For this sample the table gives 100,000 to 150,000 distinct CDR3 sequences, of which approximately 10% were detected only once. About 4% of the sample belongs to the ten largest clones. From the cysteine up to the phenylalanine, the CDR3 has a length of 15 residues. Only the CDR3 region is kept as DNA, spanning 45 bases read in frame from base 1. V and J are truncated by 0 bases and 4 bases respectively, leaving an intervening sequence of 11 bases. Based on the germline V gene, the CDR1 and CDR2 sequences are SGHRS and YFSETQ.

Points on this clonotype: Its antigen specificity is not known. Base-call qualities are not available, and no considerably larger clone is one nucleotide away.

Overall results and qualifications from the work: In peripheral blood, the disease-linked clones were found at relatively low frequencies and had a CD8+ phenotype. The disease-linked clones were reported as significantly enriched in matched synovial fluid samples from ankylosing spondylitis patients. A TCR beta motif made up of roughly eight highly homologous amino acid variants appeared to be characteristic of blood from ankylosing spondylitis patients. Some of the motif variants had been reported before in the synovial fluid and blood of reactive arthritis patients, a finding that suggests common disease-initiation mechanisms.

The chain joins TRBV5-1 to TRBJ2-1; TRBD1 is a possible D gene, resting on 6 matching bases. Sequences were obtained from blood, either unsorted or a sorted T cell fraction (not recorded which). The clonotype was recovered from a female donor with ankylosing spondylitis or in good health (not recorded which). The CDR3 sequence is CASSLGQGIYNEQFF. The nucleotide sequence is given as TGCGCCAGCAGCTTGGGGCAGGGGATTTACAATGAGCAGTTCTTC.